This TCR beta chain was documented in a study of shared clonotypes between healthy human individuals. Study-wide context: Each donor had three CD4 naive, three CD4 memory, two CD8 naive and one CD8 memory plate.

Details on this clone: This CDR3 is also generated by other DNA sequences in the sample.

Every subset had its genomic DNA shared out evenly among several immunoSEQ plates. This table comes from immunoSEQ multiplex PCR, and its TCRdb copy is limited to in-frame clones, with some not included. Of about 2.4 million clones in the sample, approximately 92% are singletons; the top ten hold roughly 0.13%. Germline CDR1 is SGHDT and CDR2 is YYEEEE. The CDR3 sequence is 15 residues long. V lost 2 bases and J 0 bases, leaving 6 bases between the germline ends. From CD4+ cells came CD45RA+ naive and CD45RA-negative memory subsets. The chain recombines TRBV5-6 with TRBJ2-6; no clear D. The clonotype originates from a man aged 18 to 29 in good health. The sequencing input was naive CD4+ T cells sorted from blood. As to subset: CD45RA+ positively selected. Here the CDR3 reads CASSLRSSGANVLTF. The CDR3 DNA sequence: TGTGCCAGCAGCTTAAGGAGCTCTGGGGCCAACGTCCTGACTTTC.